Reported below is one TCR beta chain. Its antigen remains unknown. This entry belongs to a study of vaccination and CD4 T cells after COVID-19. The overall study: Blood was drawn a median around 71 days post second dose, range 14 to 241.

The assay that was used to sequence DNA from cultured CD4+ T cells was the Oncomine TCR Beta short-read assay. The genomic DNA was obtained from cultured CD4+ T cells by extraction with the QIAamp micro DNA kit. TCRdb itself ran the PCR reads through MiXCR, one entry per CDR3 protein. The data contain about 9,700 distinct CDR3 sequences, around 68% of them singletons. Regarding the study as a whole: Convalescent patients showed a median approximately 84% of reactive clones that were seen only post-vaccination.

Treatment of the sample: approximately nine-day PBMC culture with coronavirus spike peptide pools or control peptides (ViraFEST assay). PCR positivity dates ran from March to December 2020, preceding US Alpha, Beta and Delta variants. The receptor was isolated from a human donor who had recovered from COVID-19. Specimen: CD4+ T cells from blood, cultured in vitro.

CDR3 in amino acids: CASSYEGNVNTEAFF. In DNA form, the CDR3 reads TGCGCCAGCAGTTACGAGGGGAACGTGAACACTGAAGCTTTCTTT. V is TRBV5-1 and J is TRBJ1-1, with a tentative D call TRBD1 (5 bases). CDR3 size: 15 residues. Germline CDR1 SGHRS, CDR2 YFSETQ. The V end was cut by 5 bases, the J end by 0 bases, with 14 bases between.